The entry below describes one T cell receptor (beta chain). Other DNA sequences of this sample code for an identical CDR3. Across several immunoSEQ plates, the genomic DNA of each subset was split evenly. Data came from immunoSEQ multiplex PCR; TCRdb stores just in-frame clones and leaves some out. The sample holds about 2,100,000 clones; 90% to 95% are singletons and the top ten take under 2%. The CDR3 consists of 13 residues. V lost 0 bases to trimming and J lost 3 bases, with 6 bases between them. Germline CDR1 and CDR2: SGHVS and FQNEAQ. These data are taken from a study of shared clonotypes between healthy human individuals. Naive CD8 populations comprised CD45RO-negative cells positively selected for CCR7, excluding terminally differentiated effector memory CD45RA+ cells.

The chain uses TRBV7-8 and TRBJ2-7; possible D gene TRBD1, 5 bases. The sequencing input was naive CD8+ T cells from PBMCs. The clonotype comes from a man aged 18-30 years in good health. Some clones in this sample may be carry-over from other donors' samples. The CDR3 DNA reads TGTGCCAGCAGCTTAGCTAGGGGCTACGAGCAGTACTTC. This translates into CASSLARGYEQYF.